The 9 T cell receptor beta chains presented below share a single source sample, sequenced in a study of shared clonotypes between healthy human individuals. Sequencing used immunoSEQ multiplex PCR; TCRdb keeps in-frame clones, though not all of them. The table includes about a million clones, 70% to 85% detected once. Sequencing used memory CD4+ T cells from PBMCs. Subset given: CD45RA-negative fraction. The receptors shown here come from a man younger than 35 in good health. Some clones in this sample may be carry-over from other donors' samples.

This clone was detected a few times. The rearrangement uses TRBV6-6 and TRBJ2-2; 7 bases align to TRBD2. The junction had 3 bases not matched to a gene; V was cut back by 0 bases and J by 5 bases. The CDR3 loop spans 15 amino acids. Germline CDR1 reads MNHNY; CDR2 reads SVGAGI (reference sequence). DNA of the CDR3: TGTGCCAGCAGTTACTCGGGGGGGTTAACCGGGGAGCTGTTTTTT. Amino acids: CASSYSGGLTGELFF.

This clone was observed a few times. The rearrangement links TRBV10-3 to TRBJ2-2, with 8 bases aligning to TRBD2. Germline V gives CDR1 ENHRY, CDR2 SYGVKD. The CDR3 length is 16 residues. V was clipped by 2 bases and J by 8 bases; unmatched bases: 10. CDR3 sequence: CAISEEQLAGRGELFF. In DNA form, the CDR3 reads TGTGCCATCAGTGAGGAGCAGCTAGCGGGTCGGGGGGAGCTGTTTTTT.

The chain couples TRBV29-1 to TRBJ1-2; D gene unclear. The CDR3 totals 11 residues. V was shortened by 4 bases and J by 9 bases, with 12 bases between the two germline ends. CDR1 and CDR2 from the germline V gene are SQVTM and ANQGSEA. In DNA, the CDR3 is TGCAGCGTTGTGTTTCTTTTAAGCTACACCTTC. Encoded protein: CSVVFLLSYTF. Full variable domain (outside the CDR3, taken from reference TRBV29-1 and TRBJ1-2): SAVISQKPSRDICQRGTSLTIQCQVDSQVTMMFWYRQQPGQSLTLIATANQGSEATYESGFVIDKFPISRPNLTFSTLTVSNMSPEDSSIYLCSVVFLLSYTFGSGTRLTVV.

The chain has TRBV28 and TRBJ2-7; TRBD1 might be the D (6 bases). Per germline, CDR1 MDHEN and CDR2 SYDVKM. The CDR3 loop spans 15 amino acids. The germline V and J ends were trimmed by 6 bases and 0 bases, with 15 bases remaining between them. This CDR3 is CASRTAGTPSYEQYF. The CDR3 DNA is TGTGCCAGCAGAACCGCCGGGACACCCTCCTACGAGCAGTACTTC.

The chain combines TRBV6-1 with TRBJ2-7, with 12 bases that match TRBD2. Looked up from germline, CDR1 is MNHNS and CDR2 is SASEGT. The J segment lost 6 bases and the V segment lost 2 bases, leaving 5 bases of the junction unmatched. The CDR3 has 15 amino acids. The CDR3 loop is CASSERTSGNGEQYF. In DNA form, the CDR3 reads TGTGCCAGCAGTGAAAGGACTAGCGGGAACGGCGAGCAGTACTTC.

This rearrangement joins TRBV28 to TRBJ2-1; no reliable D call. The CDR3 is made up of 12 amino acids. V shed 6 bases and J shed 6 bases, with 9 bases lying between them. The germline V gene encodes CDR1 MDHEN and CDR2 SYDVKM. The CDR3 here is CASRSDANEQFF. The CDR3 nucleotides read TGTGCCAGCAGGTCCGATGCCAATGAGCAGTTCTTC.

This clone has a handful of counts. Within the sample, other DNA sequences also encode this same CDR3. The J gene is TRBJ2-1, the V gene TRBV5-4; D gene ambiguous. Trimming removed 0 bases at V and 0 bases at J, with 7 bases between. Germline lookup yields CDR1 SGHNT and CDR2 YYREEE (reference sequence). The CDR3 is made up of 15 amino acids. The CDR3 nucleotides read TGTGCCAGCAGCTTGGCGTGGAGCTCCTACAATGAGCAGTTCTTC. This codes for CASSLAWSSYNEQFF.

The rearrangement uses TRBV28 and TRBJ2-7; 10 nucleotides align to TRBD1. The CDR3 contains 13 residues. From germline, CDR1 is MDHEN and CDR2 SYDVKM. With V trimmed by 9 bases and J by 4 bases, 6 bases remained unmatched. The CDR3 DNA sequence: TGTGCCAGTAGGACAGGGGGACATTACGAGCAGTACTTC. This translates into CASRTGGHYEQYF.

This clone was seen repeatedly, ten times or more. This chain joins TRBV6-5 and TRBJ2-1; D ambiguous. V gave up 6 bases and J gave up 6 bases, with 15 bases separating them. Germline-derived CDR1 and CDR2 are MNHEY and SVGAGI. The length of the CDR3 is 14 residues. Here the CDR3 DNA reads TGTGCCAGCAGACCTAAGGAAATGTCCAATGAGCAGTTCTTC. This translates into CASRPKEMSNEQFF.